The 21 T cell receptor beta chains listed next were all sequenced from one sample in a study of T-cell reconstitution after alpha-beta-depleted transplantation in children. The TCRbeta library was prepared with unique molecular identifiers. TCRdb used MiXCR to reprocess the PCR reads, holding one entry per CDR3 protein. The sample holds 100,000 to 120,000 distinct CDR3 sequences, 10% seen once. The sample was PBMCs from the stem cell graft donor, taken from the stem cell graft. These receptors were obtained from a human donor who donated a stem cell graft to a child with acute lymphoblastic leukemia.

This clonotype was seen ten or more times. CDR3 residues: CASSSDRGIGTQYF. The CDR3, as DNA: TGTGCCAGCAGCTCAGACAGGGGGATAGGGACCCAGTACTTC. The V and J genes are TRBV7-8 and TRBJ2-5; 9 positions agree with TRBD1. CDR3 size: 14 residues. Germline CDR1 and CDR2: SGHVS and FQNEAQ. The ends lost 4 bases at V and 7 bases at J; junction bases unmatched: 7.

At least ten counts were recorded for this clonotype. J is TRBJ2-7 and V is TRBV15; 7 bases are a match to TRBD1. Germline CDR1 and CDR2: LNHNV and YYDKDF (reference sequence). The CDR3 runs to 13 residues. Trimming removed 1 base from V and 6 bases from J; junction bases left unmatched: 3. This CDR3 reads CATSRGTGVEQYF. DNA for the CDR3: TGTGCCACCAGCAGAGGGACAGGCGTCGAGCAGTACTTC.

There are many counts of this clonotype. The chain links TRBV7-9 to TRBJ2-6; D ambiguous. V gave up 0 bases and J gave up 0 bases, with 6 bases separating them. This CDR3 spans 16 amino acids. Per the germline V gene, CDR1 is SEHNR and CDR2 is FQNEAQ (reference sequence). The CDR3 protein is CASSLALGSGANVLTF. For the CDR3, the DNA is TGTGCCAGCAGCTTAGCGCTGGGCTCTGGGGCCAACGTCCTGACTTTC. The full variable domain, in which reference TRBV7-9 and TRBJ2-6 provide the parts outside the CDR3, is DTGVSQNPRHKITKRGQNVTFRCDPISEHNRLYWYRQTLGQGPEFLTYFQNEAQLEKSRLLSDRFSAERPKGSFSTLEIQRTEQGDSAMYLCASSLALGSGANVLTFGAGSRLTVL.

This clonotype was observed many times. The rearrangement uses TRBV25-1 and TRBJ2-1; 9 bases line up with TRBD1. V lost 4 bases, J lost 8 bases, and 9 bases stayed unmatched. The CDR3 has 15 residues. Per the germline V gene, CDR1 is MGHDK and CDR2 is SYGVNS. The CDR3 here is CASSAQGARRDEQFF. The DNA for the CDR3 is TGTGCCAGCAGTGCACAGGGGGCGCGAAGGGATGAGCAGTTCTTC.

This clonotype was recorded a few times. The chain combines TRBV18 with TRBJ2-7, with D perhaps given as TRBD1 or TRBD2 (5 bases each). The V and J ends lost 0 bases and 5 bases respectively, with 17 bases between them. The CDR3 spans 16 residues. Germline V gene lookup returns CDR1 KGHSH and CDR2 LQKENI. DNA for the CDR3: TGTGCCAGCTCACCACCGGTTAGAGGGGTTGAGGACGAGCAGTACTTC. Residues: CASSPPVRGVEDEQYF.

This clonotype was picked up many times. DNA for the CDR3: TGTGCCAGCGTCAGCGGGAGGGCGGGCACAGATACGCAGTATTTT. Amino acids: CASVSGRAGTDTQYF. The chain uses TRBV7-9 and TRBJ2-3; TRBD2 agrees at 10 bases. V lost 8 bases to trimming and J lost 1 base; unmatched junction nucleotides: 6. Germline CDR1 is SEHNR and CDR2 is FQNEAQ (reference sequence). The CDR3 has 15 amino acids.

This clonotype was observed many times. The rearrangement uses TRBV5-6 and TRBJ2-5, with 8 bases aligning to TRBD1. The germline gives CDR1 SGHDT, CDR2 YYEEEE. The CDR3 has 16 residues. V lost 0 bases, J lost 5 bases, and 9 bases stayed unmatched. This CDR3 is CASSLVDRARRETQYF. The CDR3 DNA reads as TGTGCCAGCAGCTTGGTGGACAGGGCCCGGCGGGAGACCCAGTACTTC.

In its sample, this clonotype was seen many times. This rearrangement joins TRBV28 to TRBJ2-7; TRBD1 or TRBD2 may be the D gene (5 bases each). Germline CDR1 is MDHEN and CDR2 is SYDVKM. The CDR3 covers 14 residues. Between the trimmed V and J ends, which lost 1 base and 6 bases, there was a span of 13 bases. CDR3: CASSLFGGLGEQYF. CDR3 coding DNA: TGTGCCAGCAGTTTATTTGGGGGTCTGGGCGAGCAGTACTTC.

The rearrangement joins TRBV4-2 to TRBJ2-7, with 8 positions matching TRBD1. Germline-derived CDR1 and CDR2 are LGHNA and YNFKEQ. The CDR3 runs 15 residues. V was pared by 4 bases and J by 5 bases, with 10 bases of the junction left unmatched. The CDR3 region has the DNA TGTGCCAGCAGCCGAGTGACAGGGGATGGTAACGAGCAGTACTTC. Its translation is CASSRVTGDGNEQYF.

This clonotype was seen ten or more times. This sequence joins TRBV12-3 or TRBV12-4 and TRBJ2-1, with a possible D match to TRBD2 (6 bases). The V and J ends lost 6 bases and 7 bases respectively, with 16 bases between them. The CDR3 contains 14 residues. CDR3 loop: CASRYSGRGNEQFF. The CDR3 DNA is TGTGCCAGCAGGTACAGCGGGCGGGGTAATGAGCAGTTCTTC.

This clonotype has ten or more counts. The V call is TRBV5-8, the J call TRBJ2-7, with 7 bases aligning to TRBD2. The V segment lost 5 bases and the J segment 0 bases; nucleotides outside the gene matches: 8. Germline CDR1 and CDR2: SGHTS and YDEGEE. The CDR3 covers 15 residues. The chain's CDR3 is CASSFSGLSSYEQYF. CDR3 nucleotide sequence: TGTGCCAGCAGTTTTAGCGGGTTGAGCTCCTACGAGCAGTACTTC.

In this sample, this clonotype turned up many times. The chain is built from TRBV5-1 and TRBJ2-3, with 10 bases lining up with TRBD2. In germline, CDR1 is SGHRS, CDR2 YFSETQ. V lost 8 bases to trimming and J lost 0 bases; unmatched junction nucleotides: 6. This CDR3 is 15 amino acids long. CDR3 in DNA: TGCGCCAGTGTAAGGACTAGCGGTAGCACAGATACGCAGTATTTT. Translation gives CASVRTSGSTDTQYF.

At least ten counts were recorded for this clonotype. The rearrangement links TRBV4-1 to TRBJ2-3, with 12 bases fitting TRBD1. Germline CDR1 is MGHRA and CDR2 is YSYEKL. The CDR3 is 18 residues long. With V trimmed by 6 bases and J by 4 bases, 14 bases remained unmatched. CDR3: CASRLDTGTGGASDTQYF. DNA of the CDR3: TGCGCCAGCAGGCTTGATACCGGGACAGGGGGCGCCTCAGATACGCAGTATTTT.

The sample holds many counts of this clonotype. This chain links TRBV20-1 with TRBJ2-6, with D possibly matching TRBD1 (6 bases). The V end was cut by 2 bases, the J end by 4 bases, with 12 bases between. There are 15 residues in the CDR3. Germline CDR1 is DFQATT and CDR2 is SNEGSKA (reference sequence). CDR3 residues: CSARPTGQGANVLTF. Here the CDR3 DNA reads TGCAGTGCTAGACCAACAGGGCAGGGGGCCAACGTCCTGACTTTC.

This clonotype was seen repeatedly, ten times or more. This sequence joins TRBV5-1 and TRBJ1-1; 9 nucleotides align to TRBD1. The CDR3 totals 12 residues. V was clipped by 7 bases and J by 6 bases; unmatched bases: 4. CDR1 is SGHRS, CDR2 YFSETQ, per germline. CDR3 nucleotide sequence: TGCGCCAGCGGGCGACAGGGGGCTGAAGCTTTCTTT. Amino acid sequence: CASGRQGAEAFF.

Remarks on this clonotype: A much larger clone differs from this one at a single base, so this may be a read error. V and J are TRBV29-1 and TRBJ2-1; D might be TRBD2 (6 bases). This CDR3 region has 15 residues. Germline CDR1 reads SQVTM; CDR2 reads ANQGSEA. Trimming cost V 7 bases and J 3 bases, with 19 bases left between them. The CDR3 DNA sequence: TGCAGCGCTACTTTCGGGCCTAGCGTCTACAATGAGCAGTTCTTC. Translated, it gives CSATFGPSVYNEQFF.

This clonotype was counted many times. The chain links TRBV15 to TRBJ1-4, with 7 positions matching TRBD1. The CDR3 sequence is 16 residues long. The junction had 4 bases not matched to a gene; V was cut back by 0 bases and J by 3 bases. Germline CDR1 LNHNV, CDR2 YYDKDF (reference sequence). This CDR3 is CATSRDWQGANEKLFF. The CDR3 DNA is TGTGCCACCAGCAGAGATTGGCAGGGGGCTAATGAAAAACTGTTTTTT.

This clonotype has a count of ten or more. V usage is TRBV7-9 and J usage is TRBJ2-1; D not certain. The CDR3 totals 12 residues. Between the trimmed V and J ends, which lost 5 bases and 8 bases, there was a span of 10 bases. Germline values: CDR1 SEHNR, CDR2 FQNEAQ (reference sequence). The CDR3 sequence is CASSLMIDEQFF. As DNA, the CDR3 is TGTGCCAGCAGCCTTATGATTGATGAGCAGTTCTTC.

This clonotype came up many times. The V call is TRBV4-3, the J call TRBJ1-4; D not certain. The CDR3 sequence is 17 residues long. Per germline, CDR1 LGHNA and CDR2 YSLEER. The V gene lost 2 bases and the J gene lost 0 bases, with 13 bases spanning the gap. The CDR3 nucleotides are TGCGCCAGCAGCCAACCCCCTCGGGCGGCAACTAATGAAAAACTGTTTTTT. Its protein is CASSQPPRAATNEKLFF.

This clonotype was detected many times. This chain links TRBV6-5 with TRBJ1-2, with a weak D call TRBD1 (6 bases). Germline-derived CDR1 and CDR2 are MNHEY and SVGAGI. Trimming shortened V by 8 bases and J by 7 bases, and 11 bases separated the two germline ends. The CDR3 runs to 11 residues. The CDR3 loop is CASSGAVGYTF. The CDR3 bases are TGTGCCAGCTCAGGGGCTGTTGGCTACACCTTC.

The sample holds many counts of this clonotype. The chain employs TRBV5-1 and TRBJ2-3; D is possibly TRBD1 (5 bases). V lost 4 bases to trimming and J lost 3 bases, with 15 bases between them. There are 15 residues in the CDR3. Germline CDR1 SGHRS, CDR2 YFSETQ. CDR3 DNA: TGCGCCAGCAGCCGATCACAACCAGGGACAGATACGCAGTATTTT. It encodes CASSRSQPGTDTQYF.